The source of this T cell receptor beta chain is a study of response to subunit inactivated influenza vaccine. TCRdb independently ran MiXCR on the RT-PCR reads; one entry per CDR3 protein. The sample gives about 700,000 distinct CDR3 sequences, approximately 14% of which show up once; around a tenth is in the top ten. Germline V gene sequence: CDR1 LGHDT, CDR2 YNNKEL (reference sequence). The ends were cut back, 4 bases at V and 7 bases at J, with 20 bases in the middle. The CDR3 is 16 amino acids. This clonotype has a handful of counts. What it binds is not known. Findings of the study overall: The study's authors posited that every seasonal influenza vaccination enlists few new T cells.

The chain joins TRBV3-1 to TRBJ2-4; D is tentatively TRBD1 or TRBD2 (6 bases each). The receptor's source is a man between 50 and 59 years old who received an inactivated influenza vaccine. The sample consisted of PBMCs from blood, taken 11 to 12 days after vaccination. This CDR3 reads CASSLQNRLGGNIQYF. CDR3 nucleotides: TGTGCCAGCAGCCTTCAAAACAGGCTAGGGGGGAACATTCAGTACTTC.